This paragraph reports one TCR beta chain. What it recognizes is unknown. Libraries were prepared by immunoSEQ multiplex PCR; TCRdb keeps only in-frame clonotypes and omits some of them. The table lists some 520,000 clones, around nine tenths of them singletons. The treatment here: approximately 18 received Ad26.COV2.S at low or high dose, single or two shots; about 5 received placebo; per-sample allocation not given. Repertoires come from day 63 after the first vaccine or placebo injection. Donor was an adult aged 18-55 years in Boston. In the vaccine, an Ad26 vector expressed the SARS-CoV-2 spike of the Wuhan strain. Germline V CDR1 and CDR2: SGHRS, YFSETQ. V shed 4 bases and J 6 bases; nucleotides not matched to a gene: 8. The CDR3 has 17 amino acids. This specimen belongs to a study of Ad26.COV2.S vaccination and SARS-CoV-2 variants. Study findings and constraints: Those who received vaccine or placebo ended up with similar non-spike TCR breadth. Spike-specific CD8+ and CD4+ T cell responses reportedly showed substantial breadth after vaccination.

The sequencing here drew on peripheral blood, taken in a trial of Ad26.COV2.S vaccine versus placebo. The rearrangement joins TRBV5-1 to TRBJ2-1; 15 bases line up with TRBD2. The receptor was derived from a person aged 18-65 years who received the Ad26.COV2.S COVID-19 vaccine or a placebo. CDR3 bases: TGCGCCAGCAGCGGCGGACTAGCGGGAGGGCCCGGCAATGAGCAGTTCTTC. Amino acids: CASSGGLAGGPGNEQFF.